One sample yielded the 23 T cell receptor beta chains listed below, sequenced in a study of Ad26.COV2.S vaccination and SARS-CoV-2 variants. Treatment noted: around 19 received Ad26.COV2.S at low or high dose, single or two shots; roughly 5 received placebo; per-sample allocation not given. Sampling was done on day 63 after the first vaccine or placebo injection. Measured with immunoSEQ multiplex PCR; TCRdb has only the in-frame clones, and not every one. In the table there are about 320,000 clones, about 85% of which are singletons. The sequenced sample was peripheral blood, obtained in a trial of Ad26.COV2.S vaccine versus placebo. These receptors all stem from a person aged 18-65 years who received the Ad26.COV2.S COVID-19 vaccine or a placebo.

This CDR3 reads CASSYIGVMDEQYF. In DNA, the CDR3 is TGTGCCAGCAGTTACATCGGGGTCATGGACGAGCAGTACTTC. The chain combines TRBV6-5 with TRBJ2-7; weak D call: TRBD2 (5 bases). Trimming left V 2 bases short and J 5 bases short, with 13 bases between. Per the germline V gene, CDR1 is MNHEY and CDR2 is SVGAGI. The CDR3 extends over 14 amino acids.

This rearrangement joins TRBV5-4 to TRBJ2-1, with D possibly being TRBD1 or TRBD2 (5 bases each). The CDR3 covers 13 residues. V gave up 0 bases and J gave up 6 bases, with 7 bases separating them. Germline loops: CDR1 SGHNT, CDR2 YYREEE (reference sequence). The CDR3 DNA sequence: TGTGCCAGCAGCTTGGGGGACGGCAATGAGCAGTTCTTC. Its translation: CASSLGDGNEQFF.

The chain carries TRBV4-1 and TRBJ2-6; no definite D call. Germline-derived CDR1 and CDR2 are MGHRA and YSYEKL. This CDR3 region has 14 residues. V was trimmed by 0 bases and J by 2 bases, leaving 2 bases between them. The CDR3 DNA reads TGCGCCAGCAGCCAAGAACCTGGGGCCAACGTCCTGACTTTC. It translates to CASSQEPGANVLTF.

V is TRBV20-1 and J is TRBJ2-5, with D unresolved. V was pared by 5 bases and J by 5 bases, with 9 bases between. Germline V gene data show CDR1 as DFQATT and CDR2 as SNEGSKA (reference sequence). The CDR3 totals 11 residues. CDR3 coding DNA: TGCAGTGCTGGCCTTGGGGAGACCCAGTACTTC. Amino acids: CSAGLGETQYF.

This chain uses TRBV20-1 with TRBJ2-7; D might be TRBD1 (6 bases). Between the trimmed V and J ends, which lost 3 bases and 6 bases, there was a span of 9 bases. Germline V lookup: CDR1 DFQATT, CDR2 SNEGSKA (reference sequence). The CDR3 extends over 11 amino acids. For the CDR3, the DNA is TGCAGTGCTAGCACAGGGTTCGAGCAGTACTTC. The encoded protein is CSASTGFEQYF.

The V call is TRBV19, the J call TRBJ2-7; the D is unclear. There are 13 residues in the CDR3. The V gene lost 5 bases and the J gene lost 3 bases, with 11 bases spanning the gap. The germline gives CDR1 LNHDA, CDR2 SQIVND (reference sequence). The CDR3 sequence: CASSAGEIYEQYF. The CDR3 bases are TGTGCCAGTAGTGCAGGCGAGATCTACGAGCAGTACTTC.

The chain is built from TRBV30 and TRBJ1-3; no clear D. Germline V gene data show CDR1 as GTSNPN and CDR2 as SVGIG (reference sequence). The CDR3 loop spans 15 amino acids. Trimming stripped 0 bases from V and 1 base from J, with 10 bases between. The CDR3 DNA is TGTGCCTGGAGTGTACACGGGGATTCTGGAAACACCATATATTTT. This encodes CAWSVHGDSGNTIYF.

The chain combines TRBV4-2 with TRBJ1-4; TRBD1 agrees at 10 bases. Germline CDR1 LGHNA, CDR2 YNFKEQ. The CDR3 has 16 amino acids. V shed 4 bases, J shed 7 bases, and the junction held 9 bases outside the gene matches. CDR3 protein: CASSPTDRGSAEKLFF. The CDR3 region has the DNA TGTGCCAGCAGCCCCACGGACAGGGGGTCGGCTGAAAAACTGTTTTTT.

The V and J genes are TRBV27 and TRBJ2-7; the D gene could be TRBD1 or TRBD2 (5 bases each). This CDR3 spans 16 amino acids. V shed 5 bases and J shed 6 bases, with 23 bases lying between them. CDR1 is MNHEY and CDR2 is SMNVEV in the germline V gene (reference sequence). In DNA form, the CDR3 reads TGTGCCAGCAGTCCCAGTAGGGAGTTAATTAGGGGCGAGCAGTACTTC. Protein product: CASSPSRELIRGEQYF.

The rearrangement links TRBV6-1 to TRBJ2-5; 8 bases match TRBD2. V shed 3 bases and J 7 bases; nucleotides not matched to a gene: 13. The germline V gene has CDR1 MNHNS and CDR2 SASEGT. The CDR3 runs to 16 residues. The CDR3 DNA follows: TGTGCCAGCAGTGACTTGTACGGGGGGGCCATCATGACCCAGTACTTC. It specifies CASSDLYGGAIMTQYF.

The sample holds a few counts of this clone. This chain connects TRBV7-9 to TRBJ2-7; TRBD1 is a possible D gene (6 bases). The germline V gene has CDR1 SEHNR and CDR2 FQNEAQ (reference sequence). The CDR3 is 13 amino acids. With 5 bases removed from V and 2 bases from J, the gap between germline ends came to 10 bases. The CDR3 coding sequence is TGTGCCAGCAGCCGGACAGCAGCCTACGAGCAGTACTTC. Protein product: CASSRTAAYEQYF.

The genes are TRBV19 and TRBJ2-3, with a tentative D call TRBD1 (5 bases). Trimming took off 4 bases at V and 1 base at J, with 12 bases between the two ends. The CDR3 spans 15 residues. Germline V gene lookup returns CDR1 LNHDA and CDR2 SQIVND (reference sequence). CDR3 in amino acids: CASSTGTGRTDTQYF. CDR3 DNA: TGTGCCAGTAGTACCGGCACAGGACGCACAGATACGCAGTATTTT. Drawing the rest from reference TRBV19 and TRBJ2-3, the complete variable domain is DGGITQSPKYLFRKEGQNVTLSCEQNLNHDAMYWYRQDPGQGLRLIYYSQIVNDFQKGDIAEGYSVSREKKESFPLTVTSAQKNPTAFYLCASSTGTGRTDTQYFGPGTRLTVL.

This chain's CDR3 is CASHYAGRLEAFF. CDR3 DNA sequence: TGTGCCAGCCATTATGCAGGGCGCCTAGAAGCTTTCTTT. The rearrangement joins TRBV28 to TRBJ1-1; possible D gene TRBD1, 5 bases. The CDR3 sequence is 13 residues long. Between the trimmed V and J ends, which lost 8 bases and 8 bases, there was a span of 18 bases. Germline CDR1 and CDR2: MDHEN and SYDVKM.

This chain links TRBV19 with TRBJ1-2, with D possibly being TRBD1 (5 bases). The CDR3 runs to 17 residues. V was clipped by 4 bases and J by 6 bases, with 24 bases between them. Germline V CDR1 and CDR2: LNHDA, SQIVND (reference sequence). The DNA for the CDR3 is TGTGCCAGTAGTACGCCCGGGACTCCCTACAAAAGCGATGGCTACACCTTC. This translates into CASSTPGTPYKSDGYTF.

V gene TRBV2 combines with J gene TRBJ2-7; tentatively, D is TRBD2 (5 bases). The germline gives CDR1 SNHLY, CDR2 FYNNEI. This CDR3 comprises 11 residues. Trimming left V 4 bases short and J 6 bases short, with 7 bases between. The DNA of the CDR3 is TGTGCCAGCAGTGTGGGGAGCGAGCAGTACTTC. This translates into CASSVGSEQYF. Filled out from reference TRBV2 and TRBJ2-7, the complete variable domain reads EPEVTQTPSHQVTQMGQEVILRCVPISNHLYFYWYRQILGQKVEFLVSFYNNEISEKSEIFDDQFSVERPDGSNFTLKIRSTKLEDSAMYFCASSVGSEQYFGPGTRLTVT.

CDR3 DNA sequence: TGTGCCAGCAGCCAAGGGGGGACAGGGAGCCAGCCCCAGCATTTT. It encodes CASSQGGTGSQPQHF. The rearrangement links TRBV4-2 to TRBJ1-5; 9 positions match TRBD1. V lost 1 base and J lost 7; bases outside the gene matches: 5. The germline V gene encodes CDR1 LGHNA and CDR2 YNFKEQ. The CDR3 is 15 amino acids.

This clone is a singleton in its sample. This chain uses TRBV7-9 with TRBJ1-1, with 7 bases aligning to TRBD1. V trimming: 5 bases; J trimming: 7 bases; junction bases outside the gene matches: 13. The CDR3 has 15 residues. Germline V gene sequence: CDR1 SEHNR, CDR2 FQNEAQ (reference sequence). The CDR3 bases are TGTGCCAGCAGCCCGCGGGGAGGGGGCTATGGTGAAGCTTTCTTT. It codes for CASSPRGGGYGEAFF.

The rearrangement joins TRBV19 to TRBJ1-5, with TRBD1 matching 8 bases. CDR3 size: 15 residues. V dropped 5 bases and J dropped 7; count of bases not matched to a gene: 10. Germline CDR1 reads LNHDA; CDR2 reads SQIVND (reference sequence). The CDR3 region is CASSDTGGGSQPQHF. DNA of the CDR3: TGTGCCAGTAGTGATACAGGGGGTGGGAGCCAGCCCCAGCATTTT.

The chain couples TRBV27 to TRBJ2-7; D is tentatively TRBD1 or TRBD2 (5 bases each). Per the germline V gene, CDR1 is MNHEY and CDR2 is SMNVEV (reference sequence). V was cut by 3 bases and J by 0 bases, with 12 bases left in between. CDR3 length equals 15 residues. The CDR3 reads CASSLGPTGSYEQYF. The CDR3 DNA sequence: TGTGCCAGCAGTTTGGGACCTACCGGCTCCTACGAGCAGTACTTC.

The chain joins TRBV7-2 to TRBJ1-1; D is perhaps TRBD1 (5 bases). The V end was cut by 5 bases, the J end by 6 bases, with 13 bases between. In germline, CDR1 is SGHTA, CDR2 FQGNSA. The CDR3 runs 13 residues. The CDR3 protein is CASSPWGFAEAFF. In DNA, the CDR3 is TGTGCCAGCAGCCCGTGGGGGTTTGCTGAAGCTTTCTTT.

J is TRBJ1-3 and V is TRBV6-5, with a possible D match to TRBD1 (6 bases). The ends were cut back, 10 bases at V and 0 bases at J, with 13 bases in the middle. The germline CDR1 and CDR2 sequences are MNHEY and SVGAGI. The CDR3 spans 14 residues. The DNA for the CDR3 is TGTGCCACCAGACAGGACCACTCTGGAAACACCATATATTTT. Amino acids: CATRQDHSGNTIYF.

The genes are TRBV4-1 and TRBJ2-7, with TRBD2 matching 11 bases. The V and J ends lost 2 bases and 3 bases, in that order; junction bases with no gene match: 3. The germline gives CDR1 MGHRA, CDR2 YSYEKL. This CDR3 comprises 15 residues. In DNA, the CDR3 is TGCGCCAGCAGCCAACCGACTAGCGGGAACTACGAGCAGTACTTC. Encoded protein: CASSQPTSGNYEQYF.

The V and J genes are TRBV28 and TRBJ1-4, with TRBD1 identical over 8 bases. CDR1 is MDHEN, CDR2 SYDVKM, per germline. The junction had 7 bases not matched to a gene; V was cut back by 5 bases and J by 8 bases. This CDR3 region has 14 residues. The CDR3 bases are TGTGCCAGCAGTCCAACAGGGGGTAAAGAAAAACTGTTTTTT. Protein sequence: CASSPTGGKEKLFF.